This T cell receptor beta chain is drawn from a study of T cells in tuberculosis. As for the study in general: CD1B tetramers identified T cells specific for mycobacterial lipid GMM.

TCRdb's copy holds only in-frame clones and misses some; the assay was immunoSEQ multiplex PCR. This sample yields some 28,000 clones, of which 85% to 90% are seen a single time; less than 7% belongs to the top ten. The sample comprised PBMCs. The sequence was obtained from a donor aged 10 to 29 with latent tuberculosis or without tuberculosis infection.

Here the CDR3 DNA reads TGTGCCAGCAGCTTAGGCATAGGGGGACAGCAAGAGACCCAGTACTTC. It is translated as CASSLGIGGQQETQYF. The gene calls are TRBV7-9 and TRBJ2-5; the match to TRBD1 covers 7 bases. This CDR3 has 16 amino acids. Germline V gene data show CDR1 as SEHNR and CDR2 as FQNEAQ (reference sequence). The ends lost 1 base at V and 2 bases at J; junction bases unmatched: 7.